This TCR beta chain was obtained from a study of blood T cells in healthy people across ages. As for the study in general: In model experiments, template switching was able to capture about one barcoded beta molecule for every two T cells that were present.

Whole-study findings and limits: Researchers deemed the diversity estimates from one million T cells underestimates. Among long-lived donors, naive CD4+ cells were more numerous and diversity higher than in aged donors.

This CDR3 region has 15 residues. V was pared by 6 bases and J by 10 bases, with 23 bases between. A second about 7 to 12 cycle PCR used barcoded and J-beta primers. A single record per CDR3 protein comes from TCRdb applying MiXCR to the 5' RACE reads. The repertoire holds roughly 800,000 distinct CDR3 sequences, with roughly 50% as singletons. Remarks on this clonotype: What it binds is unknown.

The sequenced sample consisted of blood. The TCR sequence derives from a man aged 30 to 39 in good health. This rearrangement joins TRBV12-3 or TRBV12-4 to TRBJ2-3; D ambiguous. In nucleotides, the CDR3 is TGTGCCAGCAGAAAGGAACGATCAACCTACGTCCCGCAGTATTTT. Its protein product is CASRKERSTYVPQYF.